This T cell receptor (beta chain) was sequenced during a study of T cells after posttransplantation cyclophosphamide. Germline V gene lookup returns CDR1 MGHRA and CDR2 YSYEKL. J gave up 5 bases and V 8 bases, and 13 bases lay outside the gene matches. CDR3 length equals 16 residues. The protocol was immunoSEQ multiplex PCR, while the TCRdb copy is restricted to in-frame clones and leaves out a portion. Found here are more than 10,000 clones, 90% to 95% of them singletons; the top ten hold approximately 3.8%. Findings and limits, study-wide: Donor-recipient repertoire similarity was low at 1-2 months, rising over year one. TRB overlap between skin or GI tissue T cells and blood was limited. TRB clonality was highly associated with recipient CMV seropositivity and reactivation.

Concerning this clone itself: The antigen is unknown.

Treatment was busulfan-fludarabine conditioning, a marrow graft, and cyclophosphamide on days +3 and +4. The chain combines TRBV4-1 with TRBJ2-2, with 8 bases lining up with TRBD1. The specimen comprised PBMCs, sampled after allogeneic stem cell transplant with posttransplant cyclophosphamide. The receptor was derived from a female patient aged 25-40 years who received an allogeneic stem cell transplant from an unrelated donor, was CMV-positive, and had no GVHD. Some T cells may trace back to the graft donor. CDR3 sequence reads: CASASNQGAGTGELFF. As DNA, the CDR3 is TGCGCCAGCGCATCAAATCAGGGGGCAGGGACCGGGGAGCTGTTTTTT.